Presented here are 9 T cell receptor beta chains from one specimen sequenced in a study of identical twins. TCRdb analysed the 5' RACE reads with MiXCR anew, one entry per CDR3 protein. The data hold roughly 690,000 distinct CDR3 sequences, with 21% observed a single time. The sample was also reused in another study, on T cells expressing NK-cell markers.

The material sequenced was PBMCs. These receptors came from a young woman in good health.

This clonotype was seen a handful of times. The chain carries TRBV29-1 and TRBJ2-5, with a possible D match to TRBD1 (5 bases). CDR3 length: 10 amino acids. The V end lost 8 bases, the J end lost 3 bases, and 7 bases lay between the germline ends. The germline V gene encodes CDR1 SQVTM and CDR2 ANQGSEA. The CDR3 bases are TGCAGCCTACAGGAAGAGACCCAGTACTTC. Translating it yields CSLQEETQYF.

This clonotype appeared a few times. The V call is TRBV7-2, the J call TRBJ2-1; D assignment may be TRBD1 or TRBD2 (5 bases each). The ends were cut back, 3 bases at V and 1 base at J, with 13 bases in the middle. Per the germline V gene, CDR1 is SGHTA and CDR2 is FQGNSA. There are 16 residues in the CDR3. CDR3 sequence reads: CASSLSGTVSYNEQFF. As DNA, the CDR3 is TGTGCCAGCAGCTTGTCTGGGACGGTATCCTACAATGAGCAGTTCTTC.

This rearrangement joins TRBV20-1 to TRBJ1-2; 7 bases agree with TRBD1. There are 15 residues in the CDR3. Trimming at V came to 6 bases and at J to 6 bases, leaving 16 bases not matched to a gene. CDR1 and CDR2 from the germline V gene are DFQATT and SNEGSKA (reference sequence). The CDR3 spells CSALSREGGINGYTF. The CDR3 DNA sequence: TGCAGTGCCCTCAGCAGGGAAGGGGGCATCAATGGCTACACCTTC.

In this sample, this clonotype turned up a few times. The V and J genes are TRBV9 and TRBJ2-3, with 8 bases identical to TRBD2. Germline-derived CDR1 and CDR2 are SGDLS and YYNGEE. V lost 5 bases, J lost 1 base, and 6 bases stayed unmatched. The CDR3 runs to 15 residues. The CDR3 reads CASRSSGTGTDTQYF. The CDR3 DNA sequence: TGTGCCAGCAGGAGTAGCGGGACTGGCACAGATACGCAGTATTTT. The variable domain in full, completed from reference TRBV9 and TRBJ2-3, reads DSGVTQTPKHLITATGQRVTLRCSPRSGDLSVYWYQQSLDQGLQFLIQYYNGEERAKGNILERFSAQQFPDLHSELNLSSLELGDSALYFCASRSSGTGTDTQYFGPGTRLTVL.

J is TRBJ2-2 and V is TRBV20-1, with 9 bases fitting TRBD2. The germline CDR1 and CDR2 sequences are DFQATT and SNEGSKA (reference sequence). This CDR3 contains 17 residues. The junction had 8 bases not matched to a gene; V was cut back by 3 bases and J by 0 bases. The CDR3 DNA sequence: TGCAGTGCTAGGGGGGCTAGCGGGGCTGCGAACACCGGGGAGCTGTTTTTT. This gives the protein CSARGASGAANTGELFF.

V and J are TRBV7-8 and TRBJ1-1; no reliable D call. The CDR3 contains 14 residues. Germline V lookup: CDR1 SGHVS, CDR2 FQNEAQ. The germline V and J ends were trimmed by 1 base and 11 bases, with 17 bases remaining between them. The CDR3 sequence: CASSLDGGSGMAFF. The CDR3 nucleotides read TGTGCCAGCAGCTTAGACGGTGGGTCGGGGATGGCTTTCTTT.

This clonotype was counted at least ten times. The chain uses TRBV29-1 and TRBJ2-5; a possible D gene is TRBD1 (6 bases). The length of the CDR3 is 10 residues. Trimming shortened V by 7 bases and J by 3 bases, and 6 bases separated the two germline ends. The germline V gene has CDR1 SQVTM and CDR2 ANQGSEA. The DNA of the CDR3 is TGCAGCGGGACAGAAGAGACCCAGTACTTC. Amino acid sequence: CSGTEETQYF.

The V gene is TRBV3-1, the J gene TRBJ2-2; D is tentatively TRBD1 or TRBD2 (5 bases each). CDR1 and CDR2 from the germline V gene are LGHDT and YNNKEL (reference sequence). Between the trimmed V and J ends, which lost 4 bases and 0 bases, there was a span of 9 bases. The CDR3 spans 15 residues. The CDR3 spells CASSRMGPNTGELFF. The CDR3 DNA reads as TGTGCCAGCAGCCGAATGGGACCGAACACCGGGGAGCTGTTTTTT.

This clonotype was detected only a few times. As DNA, the CDR3 is TGCGCCAGCAGGGTTAGGACTAGCGGACATGAGCAGTTCTTC. Amino acids: CASRVRTSGHEQFF. The chain couples TRBV5-1 to TRBJ2-1; 10 bases fit TRBD2. V shed 5 bases and J 8 bases; nucleotides not matched to a gene: 7. This CDR3 has 14 amino acids. Germline loops: CDR1 SGHRS, CDR2 YFSETQ.